Listed below are T cell receptor beta chains from one sample, sequenced in a study of blood T cell repertoires in COVID-19. Sequencing was performed with immunoSEQ multiplex PCR; in TCRdb, only in-frame clones are kept and a portion is missing. The table records 150,000 to 200,000 clones, 75% to 90% of them present only once. The sample was peripheral blood. These receptors originate from a human donor with acute or convalescent COVID-19. The donor label of this sample is uncertain. CDR3s include the opening cysteine and the closing phenylalanine or tryptophan. Fields, in order: CDR3 DNA, CDR3 protein, clone size, J gene, V gene, D gene. D genes are given only for firm matches. Some rows have no size entry. The others give once, few or many, or a class for an expanded clone.

TGTGCCAGCAGCGCCGGGACAGGGACTATGAACACTGAAGCTTTCTTT CASSAGTGTMNTEAFF - TRBJ1-1 TRBV5-4 TRBD1
TGTGCCAGCAGCACCGGCGGGACAGGGGATGTAGAAAAACTGTTTTTT CASSTGGTGDVEKLFF once TRBJ1-4 TRBV5-4 TRBD1
TGTGCCAGCCTATCTGAAGCGCGGGGAGAGGGTGACTATGGCTACACCTTC CASLSEARGEGDYGYTF - TRBJ1-2 TRBV5-8 -
TGTGCCTCGCAGGGGGCGGGAGGCAATCAGCCCCAGCATTTT CASQGAGGNQPQHF - TRBJ1-5 TRBV30 TRBD1
TGTGCCTGGAGTTCGGGGGGCGCTGAGATAGGCAATCAGCCCCAGCATTTT CAWSSGGAEIGNQPQHF - TRBJ1-5 TRBV30 -
TGTGCCAGCGCCCCCGAGGAGGGACTTGCCTACGAGCAGTACTTC CASAPEEGLAYEQYF - TRBJ2-7 TRBV28 -
TGCGCCAGCAGCTTGGATACCGGGAGGAAAAACACTGAAGCTTTCTTT CASSLDTGRKNTEAFF - TRBJ1-1 TRBV5-1 -
TGTGCCTGGAGCCCCCGCAGGGGCAAGAACACTGAAGCTTTCTTT CAWSPRRGKNTEAFF - TRBJ1-1 TRBV30 -
TGCGCCAGCAGCTTGGCAGGATCAACTAATGAAAAACTGTTTTTT CASSLAGSTNEKLFF - TRBJ1-4 TRBV5-1 -
TGTGCCAGCAGCTTGAAGGGACAGGCTATGGAAAAACTGTTTTTT CASSLKGQAMEKLFF - TRBJ1-4 TRBV5-4 TRBD1
TGTGCCAGCAGCCAAGCCTTCAATAGGATTGGGAGCTATGGCTACACCTTC CASSQAFNRIGSYGYTF - TRBJ1-2 TRBV3-1/TRBV3-2 -
TGTGCCAGTCGCGACAGGGGTGATTCACCCCTCCACTTT CASRDRGDSPLHF - TRBJ1-6 TRBV19 TRBD1
TGTGCCAGCAGCGGACGGCCAGCGGGCGAGCAGTACTTC CASSGRPAGEQYF - TRBJ2-7 TRBV7-2 -
TGTGCCAGCAGCCGACAGGGTACCTATGGCTACACCTTC CASSRQGTYGYTF - TRBJ1-2 TRBV6-5 TRBD1
TGTGCCAGCAGCGTAGCCCCGGGGAAGAACACTGAAGCTTTCTTT CASSVAPGKNTEAFF - TRBJ1-1 TRBV9 -
TGTGCCAGTAGAACCGGACAGGGAAATAATTCACCCCTCCACTTT CASRTGQGNNSPLHF - TRBJ1-6 TRBV19 TRBD1
TGCGCCAGCAGCCAAGTGACAGGGGGTTTTTACGAGCAGTACTTC CASSQVTGGFYEQYF - TRBJ2-7 TRBV4-1 TRBD1
TGTGCCAGCAGGCCGACAGGGAACACTGAAGCTTTCTTT CASRPTGNTEAFF - TRBJ1-1 TRBV7-9 -
TGCGCCAGCAGCTTGGAGCCCGCCACCAATCAGCCCCAGCATTTT CASSLEPATNQPQHF - TRBJ1-5 TRBV5-1 -
TGTGCCAGCAGCTTCCCTTTGAGGGATGCTGGGGCCAACGTCCTGACTTTC CASSFPLRDAGANVLTF - TRBJ2-6 TRBV11-3 -
TGTGCCAGCTCACCACCAGACCGGGACTTTGAGCAGTTCTTC CASSPPDRDFEQFF - TRBJ2-1 TRBV18 -
TGCGCCAGCAGCGACAGGCCCCCGGAGGGCTACACCTTC CASSDRPPEGYTF - TRBJ1-2 TRBV5-1 -
TGTGCCAGCAGCCCTCGGACAGGGGTCACTGGAAACACCATATATTTT CASSPRTGVTGNTIYF - TRBJ1-3 TRBV9 TRBD1
TGTGCCAGCAAACCCGGACAGGGGGGACAGCCCCAGCATTTT CASKPGQGGQPQHF - TRBJ1-5 TRBV28 TRBD1
TGTGCCAGCACTACAGGGACAGGGTCTAAAGCTTTCTTT CASTTGTGSKAFF - TRBJ1-1 TRBV27 TRBD1
TGCGCCAGCAGCTTGATGGCCAGCTACAATGAGCAGTTCTTC CASSLMASYNEQFF - TRBJ2-1 TRBV5-1 -
TGCGCCAGCAGCCATACCGGGACTAGCGTCGGGGAGCTGTTTTTT CASSHTGTSVGELFF - TRBJ2-2 TRBV4-1 TRBD2
TGCGCCAGCAGCTTGGATCCAGGGGTCGCAAATGAGCAGTTCTTC CASSLDPGVANEQFF - TRBJ2-1 TRBV5-1 -
TGTGCCAGCAGCAAACATTCTCGTACAGGGTACAATGAGCAGTTCTTC CASSKHSRTGYNEQFF few TRBJ2-1 TRBV21-1 -
TGTGCCAGCAGCGTAGCAACTTCTAGCACAGATACGCAGTATTTT CASSVATSSTDTQYF - TRBJ2-3 TRBV9 -
TGCGCCAGCACTGAACTAGCGGGGGTCACCGGGGAGCTGTTTTTT CASTELAGVTGELFF - TRBJ2-2 TRBV5-1 TRBD2
TGTGCCAGCAGCCCAGGACGGGGCTCTGGGGCCAACGTCCTGACTTTC CASSPGRGSGANVLTF - TRBJ2-6 TRBV11-3 -
TGTGCCAGCAGCTCTGCCCTGGACAGGTGGAAAAACATTCAGTACTTC CASSSALDRWKNIQYF - TRBJ2-4 TRBV5-6 TRBD1
TGTGCCAGCAGCTTACAGGGGGCGCGGTATGAGACCCAGTACTTC CASSLQGARYETQYF - TRBJ2-5 TRBV7-9 TRBD1
TGTGCCAGCAGTGACCGACAGGGAAATTCACCCCTCCACTTT CASSDRQGNSPLHF - TRBJ1-6 TRBV2 TRBD1
TGCGCCAGCAGCCAAGCCCAGGCCAGGGGTACCCTAAGGCGGGAGACCCAGTACTTC CASSQAQARGTLRRETQYF - TRBJ2-5 TRBV4-1 -
TGCGCCAGCAGCCAAGATCCGGGGAAGATGTCCTACAATGAGCAGTTCTTC CASSQDPGKMSYNEQFF - TRBJ2-1 TRBV4-1 -
TGTGCCAGTAGTATAGTAGACGCGGGGGCGGATGGCTACACCTTC CASSIVDAGADGYTF once TRBJ1-2 TRBV19 -
TGTGCCAGCAGCTTAACGCCGAGGGGACTCAAAGAGGGCCGTGAGCAGTTCTTC CASSLTPRGLKEGREQFF - TRBJ2-1 TRBV7-3 -
TGTGCCAGCTCCTCCACAGATACGCAGTATTTT CASSSTDTQYF - TRBJ2-3 TRBV18 -
TGTGCCAGCTCACCAGAGGATACGCAGTATTTT CASSPEDTQYF few TRBJ2-3 TRBV18 -
TGTGCCAGTGGCCCCGGGACAGGGAGAAGGCAGTTCTTC CASGPGTGRRQFF - TRBJ2-1 TRBV19 TRBD1
TGTGCCAGTATGGGGGGGACAGGGGGCTGGCTTAACTTAAATGAGCAGTTCTTC CASMGGTGGWLNLNEQFF - TRBJ2-1 TRBV19 TRBD1
TGCAGCGCAGGGGCTGTCTATGGCTACACCTTC CSAGAVYGYTF - TRBJ1-2 TRBV20-1 -
TGTGCCAGCAGCTTAACGAGTGGGGGCGAGTCAGATACGCAGTATTTT CASSLTSGGESDTQYF - TRBJ2-3 TRBV7-9 -
TGTGCCAGCAGTCCAGGGGGCCTGAGTGAAAAACTGTTTTTT CASSPGGLSEKLFF - TRBJ1-4 TRBV7-9 TRBD1
TGTGCCAGCAGCCTCAGACAGGGCACCGGGGAGCTGTTTTTT CASSLRQGTGELFF - TRBJ2-2 TRBV7-2 TRBD1
TGTGCCAGCAGCTTAGATCCCGGGGTTGAAGGCTACACCTTC CASSLDPGVEGYTF - TRBJ1-2 TRBV11-2 -
TGTGCCAGCAGCTTGCGACAGGGTCTCGGGTCACCCCTCCACTTT CASSLRQGLGSPLHF - TRBJ1-6 TRBV5-6 TRBD1
TGTGCCTGGACGGCGAGGACACGACTGTACTTC CAWTARTRLYF few TRBJ2-7 TRBV30 -
TGCGCCAGCAGCGTCTCAGAGAACACCGGGGAGCTGTTTTTT CASSVSENTGELFF - TRBJ2-2 TRBV5-1 -
TGTGCCTGGAGTCGAGGGGGGGGCGGGGATACGCAGTATTTT CAWSRGGGGDTQYF - TRBJ2-3 TRBV30 -
TGTGCCAGTAGTAACCCGCGGGGTGCAGATACGCAGTATTTT CASSNPRGADTQYF few TRBJ2-3 TRBV19 -